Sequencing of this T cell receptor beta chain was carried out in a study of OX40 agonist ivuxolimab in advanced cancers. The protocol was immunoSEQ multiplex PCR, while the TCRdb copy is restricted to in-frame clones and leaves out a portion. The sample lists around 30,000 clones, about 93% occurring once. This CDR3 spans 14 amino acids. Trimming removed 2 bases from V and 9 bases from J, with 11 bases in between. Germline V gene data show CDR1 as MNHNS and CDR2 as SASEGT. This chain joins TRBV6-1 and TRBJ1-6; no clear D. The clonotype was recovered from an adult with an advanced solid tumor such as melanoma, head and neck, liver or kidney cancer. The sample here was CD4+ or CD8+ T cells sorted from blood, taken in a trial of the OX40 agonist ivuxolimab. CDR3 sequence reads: CASSERVPISPLHF. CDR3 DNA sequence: TGTGCCAGCAGTGAACGGGTCCCCATTTCACCCCTCCACTTT.